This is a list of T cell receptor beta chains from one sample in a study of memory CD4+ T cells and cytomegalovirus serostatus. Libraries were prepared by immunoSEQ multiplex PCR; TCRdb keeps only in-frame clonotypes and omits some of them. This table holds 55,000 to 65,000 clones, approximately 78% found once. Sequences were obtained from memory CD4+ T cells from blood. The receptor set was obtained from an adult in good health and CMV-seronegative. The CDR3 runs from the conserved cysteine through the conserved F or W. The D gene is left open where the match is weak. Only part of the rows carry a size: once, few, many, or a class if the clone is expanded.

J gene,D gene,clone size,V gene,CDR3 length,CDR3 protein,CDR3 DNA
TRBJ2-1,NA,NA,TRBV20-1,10,CSASSAGQFF,TGCAGTGCTAGTTCTGCGGGGCAGTTCTTC
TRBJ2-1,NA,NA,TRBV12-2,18,CASRSRKFSGRNNNEQFF,TGTGCAAGTCGCTCGAGGAAGTTTAGCGGGAGGAACAACAATGAGCAGTTCTTC
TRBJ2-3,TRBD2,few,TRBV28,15,CASSPFGAGDVTQYF,TGTGCCAGCAGCCCCTTCGGAGCGGGAGATGTTACGCAGTATTTT
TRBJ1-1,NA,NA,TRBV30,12,CAWGRRGTEAFF,TGTGCCTGGGGGAGGAGGGGGACTGAAGCTTTCTTT
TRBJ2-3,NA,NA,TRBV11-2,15,CASSLFLQGTDTQYF,TGTGCCAGCAGCTTATTCTTGCAGGGAACAGATACGCAGTATTTT
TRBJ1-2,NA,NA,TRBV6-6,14,CASSYAHSEYGYTF,TGTGCCAGCAGTTACGCCCACAGTGAATATGGCTACACCTTC
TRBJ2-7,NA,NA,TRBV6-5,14,CASSPLQDSYEQYF,TGTGCCAGCAGTCCCCTACAGGACTCCTACGAGCAGTACTTC
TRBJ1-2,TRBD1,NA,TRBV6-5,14,CASGGQGDNYGYTF,TGTGCCAGCGGAGGACAGGGAGATAACTATGGCTACACCTTC
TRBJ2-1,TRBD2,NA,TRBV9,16,CASSLSTSGSFNEQFF,TGTGCCAGCAGCTTATCTACTAGCGGGAGTTTCAATGAGCAGTTCTTC
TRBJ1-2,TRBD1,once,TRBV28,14,CATQDGDRAAGYTF,TGTGCCACCCAGGACGGGGACAGGGCAGCCGGCTACACCTTC
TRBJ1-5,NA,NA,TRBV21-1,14,CASSKPMRDQPQHF,TGTGCCAGCAGCAAACCAATGAGGGATCAGCCCCAGCATTTT
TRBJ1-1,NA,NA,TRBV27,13,CASSLGPNTEAFF,TGTGCCAGCAGTTTAGGGCCGAACACTGAAGCTTTCTTT
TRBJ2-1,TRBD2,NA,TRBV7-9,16,CASSMSGLAGVNEQFF,TGTGCCAGCAGCATGTCCGGACTAGCGGGAGTCAATGAGCAGTTCTTC
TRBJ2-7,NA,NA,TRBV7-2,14,CASSLGRGRLEQYF,TGTGCCAGCAGCTTAGGGAGGGGGCGGCTCGAGCAGTACTTC
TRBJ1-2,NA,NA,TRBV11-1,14,CASSFSSIGYGYTF,TGTGCCAGCAGTTTTTCGTCTATTGGGTATGGCTACACCTTC
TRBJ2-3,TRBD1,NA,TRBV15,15,CATSRRQGEADTQYF,TGTGCCACCAGCAGACGACAGGGGGAGGCAGATACGCAGTATTTT
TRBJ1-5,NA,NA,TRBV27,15,CASSLVRGQDQPQHF,TGTGCCAGCAGTTTAGTCCGGGGTCAGGATCAGCCCCAGCATTTT
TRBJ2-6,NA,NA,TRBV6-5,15,CASSSLESGANVLTF,TGTGCCAGCAGTTCCCTGGAATCCGGGGCCAACGTCCTGACTTTC
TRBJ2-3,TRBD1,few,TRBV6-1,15,CAVNRDRGSTDTQYF,TGTGCCGTAAACCGGGACAGGGGTAGCACAGATACGCAGTATTTT
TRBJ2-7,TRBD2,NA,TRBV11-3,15,CASSSETSGTYEQYF,TGTGCCAGCAGCTCGGAGACTAGCGGGACCTACGAGCAGTACTTC
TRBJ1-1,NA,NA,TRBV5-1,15,CASSFLQGRRTEAFF,TGCGCCAGCAGCTTTTTGCAGGGCCGGAGAACTGAAGCTTTCTTT